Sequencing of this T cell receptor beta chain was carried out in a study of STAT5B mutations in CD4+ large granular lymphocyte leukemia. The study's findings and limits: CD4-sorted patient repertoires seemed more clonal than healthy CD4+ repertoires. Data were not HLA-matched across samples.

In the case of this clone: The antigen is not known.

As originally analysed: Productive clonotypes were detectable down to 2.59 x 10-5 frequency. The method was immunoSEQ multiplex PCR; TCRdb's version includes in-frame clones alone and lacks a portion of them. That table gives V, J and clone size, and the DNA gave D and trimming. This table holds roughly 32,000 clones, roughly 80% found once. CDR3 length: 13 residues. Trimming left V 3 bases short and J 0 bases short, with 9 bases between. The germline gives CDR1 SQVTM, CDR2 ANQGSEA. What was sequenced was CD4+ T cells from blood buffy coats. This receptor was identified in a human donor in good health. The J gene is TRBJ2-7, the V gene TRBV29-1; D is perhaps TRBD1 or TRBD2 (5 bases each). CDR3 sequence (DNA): TGCAGCGTTGATATGGGGACCTCCTACGAGCAGTACTTC. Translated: CSVDMGTSYEQYF.